This is a list of T cell receptor beta chains from one sample in a study of T cell responses to AZD1222 COVID-19 vaccine. Sequencing was performed with immunoSEQ multiplex PCR; in TCRdb, only in-frame clones are kept and a portion is missing. The sample holds about 97,000 clones; around 89% are singletons and the top ten take 7.5%. Sequenced here: peripheral blood, sampled on day 0 of AZD1222 vaccination. The receptors originated from an adult in good health. The CDR3 runs from the conserved cysteine through the conserved F or W. A D gene is named only where the DNA matches it firmly.

>TRBJ1-2|TRBV7-2|TRBD1
TGTGCCAGCAGCTCGCAGACAGGGACCGGCTACACCTTC
CASSSQTGTGYTF
>TRBJ2-1|TRBV5-1|TRBD2
TGCGCCAGCAGCTTGACTAGCGGGGGGGTCCCCAATGAGCAGTTCTTC
CASSLTSGGVPNEQFF
>TRBJ2-1|TRBV7-3|-
TGTGCCAGCAGCCCGCGGCCTGCCAATGAGCAGTTCTTC
CASSPRPANEQFF
>TRBJ1-3|TRBV7-9|-
TGTGCCAGCAGCTTATCCCTCACACTTAAACCTGGAAACACCATATATTTT
CASSLSLTLKPGNTIYF
>TRBJ2-5|TRBV9|-
TGTGCCAGCAGCGTAGGAGTGTCGGGGGAGACCCAGTACTTC
CASSVGVSGETQYF
>TRBJ1-1|TRBV6-6|-
TGTGCCAGCAGTTACCCGCAGAACACTGAAGCTTTCTTT
CASSYPQNTEAFF
>TRBJ1-1|TRBV7-9|-
TGTGCCAGCAGCTTCGGGAACACTGAAGCTTTCTTT
CASSFGNTEAFF
>TRBJ1-1|TRBV28|TRBD1
TGTGCCAGCAGTTTGTTACGGGGACAGGGCTCTGAAGCTTTCTTT
CASSLLRGQGSEAFF
>TRBJ1-5|TRBV7-6|-
TGTGCCAGCAGCTTATTTGGGGACACCCAGCATTTT
CASSLFGDTQHF
>TRBJ1-1|TRBV5-6|TRBD1
TGTGCCAGCAGCTTTAGCAGGGGGTATTTGGAAGCTTTCTTT
CASSFSRGYLEAFF
>TRBJ2-7|TRBV5-1|-
TGCGCCAGCAGCTCCCCCCGGGGAGTCTCCTACGAGCAGTACTTC
CASSSPRGVSYEQYF